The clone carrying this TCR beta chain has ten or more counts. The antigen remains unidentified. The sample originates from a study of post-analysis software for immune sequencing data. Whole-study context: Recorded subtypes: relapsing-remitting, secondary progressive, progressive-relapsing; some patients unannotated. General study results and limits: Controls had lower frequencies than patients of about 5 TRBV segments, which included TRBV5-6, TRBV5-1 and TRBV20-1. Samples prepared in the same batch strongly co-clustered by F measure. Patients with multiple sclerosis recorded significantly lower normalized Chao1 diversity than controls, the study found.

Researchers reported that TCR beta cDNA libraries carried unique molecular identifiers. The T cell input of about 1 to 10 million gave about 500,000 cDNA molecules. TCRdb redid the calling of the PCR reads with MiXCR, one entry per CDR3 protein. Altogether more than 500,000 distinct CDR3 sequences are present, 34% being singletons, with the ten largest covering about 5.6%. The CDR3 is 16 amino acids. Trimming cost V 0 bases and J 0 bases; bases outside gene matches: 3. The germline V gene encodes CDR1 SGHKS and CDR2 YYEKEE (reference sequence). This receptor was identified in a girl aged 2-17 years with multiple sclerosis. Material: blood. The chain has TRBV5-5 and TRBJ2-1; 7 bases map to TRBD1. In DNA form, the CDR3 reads TGTGCCAGCAGCTTGGGGACAGGTAGCTCCTACAATGAGCAGTTCTTC. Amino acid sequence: CASSLGTGSSYNEQFF.